The clone carrying this TCR beta chain was detected a few times. The target antigen is unknown. This entry belongs to a study of type 1 and type 2 diabetes patients. Study in general: Samples came from type 1 diabetic, type 2 diabetic or nondiabetic people, recruited in China. Magnetic bead positive selection isolated CD4+ or CD8+ T cells from PBMCs.

Whole-study results and caveats: Type 2 diabetes and control samples shared highly correlated V and J usage, averaging approximately 0.97.

V shed 7 bases, J shed 3 bases, and the junction held 10 bases outside the gene matches. The CDR3 has 14 residues. The germline V gene has CDR1 GTSNPN and CDR2 SVGIG (reference sequence). Amplification started from genomic DNA. Amplification of the beta chain CDR3 used 30 forward and 13 reverse multiplex primers. TCRdb analysed the multiplex PCR reads with MiXCR anew, one entry per CDR3 protein. The sample holds 250,000 to 300,000 distinct CDR3 sequences; 47% are singletons and the top ten take around 13%. The J gene is TRBJ1-2, the V gene TRBV30; TRBD1 matches 8 bases. The sample comprised peripheral blood mononuclear cells (PBMCs). This TCR was recovered from a young man with type 2 diabetes. CDR3 protein: CASTQGADYYGYTF. The CDR3 coding sequence is TGTGCCTCCACTCAGGGGGCGGATTACTATGGCTACACCTTC.